The 11 T cell receptor beta chains below all came from one sample that was sequenced in a study of OX40 agonist ivuxolimab in advanced cancers. The assay was immunoSEQ multiplex PCR, and TCRdb's table has in-frame clones only and misses some. The data show around 62,000 clones, roughly 80% seen once. The specimen comprised CD4+ or CD8+ T cells sorted from blood, sampled in a trial of the OX40 agonist ivuxolimab. The receptor set was obtained from an adult with an advanced solid tumor such as melanoma, head and neck, liver or kidney cancer.

The chain uses TRBV18 and TRBJ1-1; no firm D call. CDR1 KGHSH and CDR2 LQKENI come from the germline V gene. V was trimmed by 1 base and J by 7 bases, leaving 13 bases between them. The CDR3 covers 14 residues. CDR3 protein: CASSPREGTGEAFF. The CDR3 DNA follows: TGTGCCAGCTCACCACGGGAGGGAACGGGTGAAGCTTTCTTT.

The chain uses TRBV6-1 and TRBJ2-1; D remains ambiguous. Germline V gives CDR1 MNHNS, CDR2 SASEGT. This CDR3 is built from 14 residues. V lost 4 bases and J lost 8, with 15 bases in between. The CDR3 DNA follows: TGTGCCAGCAGTGTTGTAGCTCCCAGCCATGAGCAGTTCTTC. Translated: CASSVVAPSHEQFF.

The sample holds one count of this clone. The chain recombines TRBV6-6 with TRBJ1-5; TRBD1 aligns across 8 bases. The CDR3 is 16 residues long. V trimming: 2 bases; J trimming: 7 bases; junction bases outside the gene matches: 10. Germline V gene sequence: CDR1 MNHNY, CDR2 SVGAGI (reference sequence). The CDR3 bases are TGTGCCAGCAGTTACGGGCAGGGGGCCTTTGGGCAGCCCCAGCATTTT. Residues: CASSYGQGAFGQPQHF.

This clone was seen a single time. This sequence joins TRBV20-1 and TRBJ2-1; D not certain. With 2 bases removed from V and 7 bases from J, the gap between germline ends came to 6 bases. Germline V gene data show CDR1 as DFQATT and CDR2 as SNEGSKA (reference sequence). This CDR3 comprises 11 residues. The CDR3: CSARRSNEQFF. The CDR3 DNA is TGCAGTGCTAGACGGTCGAATGAGCAGTTCTTC.

The chain combines TRBV19 with TRBJ2-7; TRBD1 agrees at 7 bases. Trimming took 4 bases from V and 1 from J; bases not matched to a gene: 1. CDR3 length equals 13 residues. Germline loops: CDR1 LNHDA, CDR2 SQIVND (reference sequence). The CDR3 coding sequence is TGTGCCAGTAGTAGGGGACAGTCCTACGAGCAGTACTTC. This translates into CASSRGQSYEQYF.

CDR3 DNA: TGTGCCAGTAAGTTTGCGGGGGCGAATGAGCAGTTCTTC. Residues: CASKFAGANEQFF. The chain employs TRBV19 and TRBJ2-1; D might be TRBD2 (7 bases). Germline V gene lookup returns CDR1 LNHDA and CDR2 SQIVND (reference sequence). Trimming cost V 7 bases and J 7 bases, with 14 bases left between them. The CDR3 has 13 amino acids.

This chain uses TRBV6-1 with TRBJ1-5; 10 nucleotides line up with TRBD1. Germline V gives CDR1 MNHNS, CDR2 SASEGT. J gave up 6 bases and V 7 bases, and 9 bases lay outside the gene matches. The CDR3 runs to 15 residues. CDR3 in DNA: TGTGCCAGCACCAACTCCCGGGACAGGGGTCAGCCCCAGCATTTT. The encoded protein is CASTNSRDRGQPQHF.

The V call is TRBV5-5, the J call TRBJ1-2; TRBD1 matches at 9 bases. Germline assignment: CDR1 SGHKS and CDR2 YYEKEE (reference sequence). V lost 4 bases and J lost 3; bases outside the gene matches: 4. The CDR3 is 14 amino acids. The CDR3 sequence: CASSERDRDYGYTF. In nucleotides, the CDR3 is TGTGCCAGCAGCGAACGGGACAGGGACTATGGCTACACCTTC.

The CDR3 sequence is CASSVDRGRHYGYTF. The CDR3, as DNA: TGTGCCAGCAGTGTAGACCGCGGGCGGCACTATGGCTACACCTTC. The rearrangement joins TRBV2 to TRBJ1-2; D is uncertain. Per germline, CDR1 SNHLY and CDR2 FYNNEI. The CDR3 loop spans 15 amino acids. Trimming stripped 4 bases from V and 3 bases from J, with 15 bases between.

This chain joins TRBV15 and TRBJ2-3; tentative D call: TRBD2 (6 bases). Germline CDR1 reads LNHNV; CDR2 reads YYDKDF (reference sequence). This CDR3 is 14 amino acids long. V was shortened by 6 bases and J by 4 bases, with 14 bases between the two germline ends. This chain's CDR3 is CATRTYGSADTQYF. In nucleotides, the CDR3 is TGTGCCACCAGGACGTACGGGAGCGCAGATACGCAGTATTTT.

This rearrangement joins TRBV5-1 to TRBJ2-3; TRBD1 is a possible D gene (5 bases). Trimming took 4 bases from V and 4 from J, leaving 16 bases between them. CDR1 SGHRS and CDR2 YFSETQ come from the germline V gene. The CDR3 has 15 residues. CDR3 bases: TGCGCCAGCAGCCCCCCCCTTAGCAGGGCAGATACGCAGTATTTT. This gives the protein CASSPPLSRADTQYF.